This is a list of T cell receptor beta chains from one sample in a study of T cells in pancreatic ductal adenocarcinoma. Some clones are missing from TCRdb's copy, which holds only in-frame ones; the method was immunoSEQ multiplex PCR. The table includes about 29,000 clones, around nine tenths detected once. Sequences were obtained from PBMCs. The receptors shown here come from a human donor with pancreatic ductal adenocarcinoma. Each CDR3 is given with its conserved first and last residue. Each record gives: J gene, V gene, D gene, clone size, CDR3 DNA, CDR3 protein. A D gene is named only where the DNA matches it firmly. Rows give clone size only sometimes, using once, few, many, or a class for an expanded clone.

TRBJ2-4	TRBV28	NA	NA	TGTGCCAGCAGTTTATGGCAGGGGGCCAAAAACATTCAGTACTTC	CASSLWQGAKNIQYF
TRBJ1-1	TRBV6-5	NA	NA	TGTGCCAGCAGTTCCCGGGACGGAATGAACACTGAAGCTTTCTTT	CASSSRDGMNTEAFF
TRBJ1-2	TRBV4-2	NA	NA	TGTGCCAGCAGCCGGGGTACTCCCCTGGATGGCTACACCTTC	CASSRGTPLDGYTF
TRBJ1-4	TRBV19	NA	NA	TGTGCCAGTAGTATAGGGGCAATCCGGGACAAAGGAGAAAAACTGTTTTTT	CASSIGAIRDKGEKLFF
TRBJ1-2	TRBV18	NA	NA	TGTGCCAGCTCACCGATCCCGGGACAAAACTATGGCTACACCTTC	CASSPIPGQNYGYTF
TRBJ2-2	TRBV14	TRBD1	NA	TGTGCCAGCAGCCCCGGGGACAGGGGAGACGGGGAGCTGTTTTTT	CASSPGDRGDGELFF
TRBJ1-5	TRBV2	TRBD1	NA	TGTGCCAGCAGTGAGAGGGGACAGGCAAGCAATCAGCCCCAGCATTTT	CASSERGQASNQPQHF
TRBJ2-3	TRBV19	NA	NA	TGTGCCAGTAGTGTAGGCTTAATGGGTCACGGAACAGATACGCAGTATTTT	CASSVGLMGHGTDTQYF
TRBJ2-1	TRBV4-2	NA	few	TGTGCCAGCAGCCAAGGGGGCAATGAGCAGTTCTTC	CASSQGGNEQFF
TRBJ1-1	TRBV5-1	NA	NA	TGCGCCAGCAGCTTGAAAGTTTTTGGGAACACTGAAGCTTTCTTT	CASSLKVFGNTEAFF
TRBJ1-1	TRBV7-9	NA	NA	TGTGCCAGCAGCTTCCCCGGGGGGGGGACTGAAGCTTTCTTT	CASSFPGGGTEAFF